The rows below give T cell receptor beta chains drawn from one sample of a study of T cells in Graves' hyperthyroidism and ophthalmopathy. One entry per CDR3 protein, called by TCRdb with MiXCR from the multiplex PCR reads. The sample holds hundreds of thousands of distinct CDR3 sequences; around 19% are singletons and the top ten take roughly a sixth. The sample comprised blood. The origin of the receptors is a woman in her forties or fifties with Graves' hyperthyroidism that later progressed to Graves' ophthalmopathy. The CDR3 runs from the conserved cysteine through the conserved F or W. D genes are given only for firm matches. Size tells how often a clone was seen (once, few, many) or the class of an expanded clone, and some rows leave it out.

TRBV4-1	NA	TRBJ1-6	NA	CASSQDVPRAGDVGNSPLHF	TGCGCCAGCAGCCAAGATGTACCAAGAGCAGGGGACGTAGGTAATTCACCCCTCCACTTT
TRBV4-1	TRBD1	TRBJ1-6	NA	CASSQRQGAVSPLHF	TGCGCCAGCAGCCAGAGACAGGGGGCAGTTTCACCCCTCCACTTT
TRBV7-9	TRBD1	TRBJ2-7	NA	CASSWGQGPFYEQYF	TGTGCCAGCAGCTGGGGACAGGGGCCTTTCTACGAGCAGTACTTC
TRBV29-1	NA	TRBJ1-1	NA	CSVERLMNTEAFF	TGCAGCGTTGAAAGGTTAATGAACACTGAAGCTTTCTTT
TRBV11-2	NA	TRBJ2-3	many	CASSLSGTNTDTQYF	TGTGCCAGCAGCTTGTCCGGGACGAACACAGATACGCAGTATTTT
TRBV15	TRBD2	TRBJ2-1	few	CATSSRRASGGIDEQFF	TGTGCCACCAGCTCCCGAAGGGCTAGCGGGGGTATCGATGAGCAGTTCTTC
TRBV12-3/TRBV12-4	NA	TRBJ1-2	many	CASSLRGRHGYTF	TGTGCCAGCAGTTTAAGGGGCAGGCATGGCTACACCTTC
TRBV7-9	NA	TRBJ2-1	NA	CASSLSGPWDEQFF	TGTGCCAGCAGCTTATCAGGGCCTTGGGATGAGCAGTTCTTC
TRBV7-2	NA	TRBJ2-7	NA	CASSLPRYTYEQYF	TGTGCCAGCAGCCTGCCACGCTATACCTACGAGCAGTACTTC
TRBV27	TRBD1	TRBJ1-2	NA	CASTSIPRTGVRGGYTF	TGTGCCAGCACCTCAATTCCCCGGACAGGGGTTCGTGGTGGCTACACCTTC
TRBV27	NA	TRBJ2-3	many	CASATWTARTDTQYF	TGTGCCAGCGCAACCTGGACCGCCCGCACAGATACGCAGTATTTT
TRBV6-2/TRBV6-3	TRBD1	TRBJ1-4	NA	CASSYSAGQGATNEKLFF	TGTGCCAGCAGTTACTCGGCGGGACAGGGGGCAACTAATGAAAAACTGTTTTTT
TRBV6-2/TRBV6-3	NA	TRBJ2-7	NA	CASTREAEQYF	TGTGCCAGCACTAGGGAAGCCGAGCAGTACTTC
TRBV9	TRBD2	TRBJ2-7	NA	CASSVGVFSGAYEQYF	TGTGCCAGCAGCGTAGGCGTGTTTAGCGGGGCCTACGAGCAGTACTTC
TRBV3-1	TRBD1	TRBJ1-5	few	CASSQDWTGVQPQHF	TGTGCCAGCAGCCAAGATTGGACAGGGGTTCAGCCCCAGCATTTT
TRBV7-3	TRBD1	TRBJ2-1	many	CASSHTGTGGHNEQFF	TGTGCCAGCAGTCATACCGGGACAGGGGGACATAATGAGCAGTTCTTC
TRBV5-1	NA	TRBJ2-4	few	CASSLQTGVRGAKNIQYF	TGCGCCAGCAGCTTACAAACTGGGGTTCGGGGAGCCAAAAACATTCAGTACTTC
TRBV7-3	TRBD1	TRBJ2-1	many	CASSTDRGRYNEQFF	TGTGCCAGCAGCACCGACAGGGGGCGATACAATGAGCAGTTCTTC
TRBV5-1	TRBD1	TRBJ2-5	many	CASTLRGPQGGTQYF	TGCGCCAGCACCTTGAGGGGGCCTCAGGGCGGGACCCAGTACTTC
TRBV27	TRBD2	TRBJ2-5	many	CASSLSLGTSGTQYF	TGTGCCAGCAGTTTAAGCTTAGGGACTAGCGGGACCCAGTACTTC
TRBV2	NA	TRBJ2-1	many	CASRKSTPVPNNEQFF	TGTGCCAGTAGAAAGAGCACGCCCGTACCAAACAATGAGCAGTTCTTC
TRBV11-2	NA	TRBJ2-1	NA	CASVNGRESPYNEQFF	TGTGCCAGCGTAAACGGCCGGGAGAGTCCCTACAATGAGCAGTTCTTC
TRBV20-1	NA	TRBJ2-5	many	CSASIREWETQYF	TGCAGTGCTAGCATCAGGGAGTGGGAGACCCAGTACTTC
TRBV27	NA	TRBJ2-7	NA	CASSLSATGDYEQYF	TGTGCCAGCAGTTTATCGGCTACCGGGGACTACGAGCAGTACTTC
TRBV20-1	NA	TRBJ1-6	NA	CSARDRGRGFSPLHF	TGCAGTGCTAGAGATCGAGGCAGGGGCTTTTCACCCCTCCACTTT
TRBV19	NA	TRBJ2-1	few	CASMPARLGEQFF	TGTGCCAGTATGCCGGCGAGATTGGGTGAGCAGTTCTTC
TRBV5-1	NA	TRBJ2-1	many	CASRLTGGGDEQFF	TGCGCCAGCAGGCTGACAGGTGGTGGCGATGAGCAGTTCTTC
TRBV10-3	TRBD1	TRBJ1-1	NA	CAIKGQGVTVNTEAFF	TGTGCCATCAAAGGTCAGGGGGTGACAGTGAACACTGAAGCTTTCTTT
TRBV10-3	TRBD2	TRBJ2-2	NA	CAISEASGANTGELFF	TGTGCCATCAGTGAGGCGAGCGGGGCTAACACCGGGGAGCTGTTTTTT
TRBV30	NA	TRBJ2-2	many	CAWSARPVDGELFF	TGTGCCTGGAGTGCTCGGCCGGTGGACGGGGAGCTGTTTTTT
TRBV30	NA	TRBJ2-1	few	CAWSYGSGGEQFF	TGTGCCTGGAGTTACGGGAGTGGAGGTGAGCAGTTCTTC
TRBV7-9	NA	TRBJ2-5	few	CASSSLARGRETQYF	TGTGCCAGCAGCTCTTTGGCGCGGGGACGAGAGACCCAGTACTTC
TRBV20-1	NA	TRBJ1-5	few	CSARSRDDQPQHF	TGCAGTGCTAGATCCAGGGACGATCAGCCCCAGCATTTT
TRBV15	TRBD1	TRBJ1-4	few	CATSASSGTGPEKLFF	TGTGCCACCAGCGCTAGCTCCGGGACAGGGCCCGAAAAACTGTTTTTT
TRBV3-1	NA	TRBJ1-1	many	CASSQEQGSGTEAFF	TGTGCCAGCAGCCAAGAGCAGGGAAGTGGGACTGAAGCTTTCTTT
TRBV7-9	NA	TRBJ2-4	few	CASSSRGEYIQYF	TGTGCCAGCAGCTCTAGGGGCGAGTACATTCAGTACTTC
TRBV10-3	TRBD1	TRBJ2-6	NA	CAITPDRAGANVLTF	TGTGCCATCACCCCGGACAGGGCCGGGGCCAACGTCCTGACTTTC
TRBV4-2	TRBD2	TRBJ2-3	NA	CASSQGVSGDRSDTQYF	TGTGCCAGCAGCCAAGGGGTTAGCGGGGACCGATCGGATACGCAGTATTTT
TRBV20-1	NA	TRBJ1-6	NA	CSASIGRSSYNSPLHF	TGCAGTGCTAGCATAGGCCGAAGCTCCTATAATTCACCCCTCCACTTT
TRBV20-1	NA	TRBJ2-7	many	CSARGPDSYEQYF	TGCAGTGCTAGAGGTCCGGATTCCTACGAGCAGTACTTC
TRBV25-1	TRBD1	TRBJ1-2	few	CASSDWDRAYGYTF	TGTGCCAGCAGTGATTGGGACAGGGCCTATGGCTACACCTTC
TRBV27	TRBD2	TRBJ2-2	many	CASTTWELAGGTNTGELFF	TGTGCCAGCACCACCTGGGAGCTAGCGGGGGGGACGAACACCGGGGAGCTGTTTTTT
TRBV2	TRBD1	TRBJ2-1	many	CARAGQGANEQFF	TGTGCCAGAGCGGGACAGGGGGCGAATGAGCAGTTCTTC
TRBV12-3/TRBV12-4	TRBD1	TRBJ2-7	many	CASSLRGGLYEQYF	TGTGCCAGCAGTTTAAGAGGGGGCCTTTACGAGCAGTACTTC